This T cell receptor beta chain originates from a study of blood T cell repertoires in COVID-19. Study-wide context: The United States, Italy and Spain were the sources of the acute and convalescent COVID-19 samples. PBMCs, B-cell-depleted T cells, or T cells were the source of the cDNA or gDNA that made up the material.

V was pared by 7 bases and J by 1 base, with 6 bases of the junction left unmatched. The length of the CDR3 is 13 residues. The germline V gene has CDR1 SQVTM and CDR2 ANQGSEA. As handled by the study authors: Amplified reference gene primers provided the basis for estimating nucleated cell counts. The method was immunoSEQ multiplex PCR; TCRdb's version includes in-frame clones alone and lacks a portion of them. Clonal size and the V and J genes are those of that table, whereas D and trimming came from the DNA. The sample carries tens of thousands of clones, approximately 92% recorded once. The TCR comes from an older woman with active COVID-19. V is TRBV29-1 and J is TRBJ1-1; 7 positions agree with TRBD1. What was sequenced was peripheral blood. The CDR3 sequence: CSGRTGANTEAFF. The CDR3 region has the DNA TGCAGCGGAAGAACAGGGGCGAACACTGAAGCTTTCTTT.